The present entry profiles one TCR beta chain with its context. The sample is drawn from a study of blood T cells in healthy people across ages. The germline V gene has CDR1 SNHLY and CDR2 FYNNEI. With 2 bases removed from V and 2 bases from J, the gap between germline ends came to 10 bases. The CDR3 spans 15 residues. Through a sample-barcoded 5' primer and a J-beta primer mix, a second PCR was run for roughly 7 to 11 cycles. TCRdb redid the calling of the 5' RACE reads with MiXCR, one entry per CDR3 protein. The top ten clones hold around 40% of a sample with about 750,000 distinct CDR3 sequences, 50% to 65% of them seen once.

The chain recombines TRBV2 with TRBJ1-5; no reliable D call. Specimen: blood. The sequence was obtained from a man older than 75 in good health. This CDR3 is CASSENTAGNQPQHF. CDR3 DNA sequence: TGTGCCAGCAGTGAAAACACCGCGGGCAATCAGCCCCAGCATTTT.